This TCR beta chain was recorded in a study of blood T cells in healthy people across ages. Together with a sample-barcoded 5' primer, a J-beta primer mix was included in a second PCR lasting about 7 to 11 cycles. TCRdb re-called the 5' RACE reads with MiXCR, one entry per CDR3 protein. Here the sample spans approximately 830,000 distinct CDR3 sequences, approximately 65% being singletons. This CDR3 has 15 amino acids. Germline values: CDR1 LGHDT, CDR2 YNNKEL (reference sequence). Sequencing was performed on blood. The chain uses TRBV3-1 and TRBJ2-5; 8 positions match TRBD1. Near its end, the DNA agrees better with TRBJ2-7, so the J call may be wrong. The clonotype was recovered from a man aged 25 to 40 in good health. CDR3 residues: CASSQESRGQGEQYF. CDR3 DNA sequence: TGTGCCAGCAGCCAAGAGAGCAGGGGGCAAGGCGAGCAGTACTTC.